The sequence of this T cell receptor (beta chain) was determined in a study of blood T cells in healthy people across ages (dated by TCRdb to the mid-2010s). Study-level background: In model experiments, template switching captured about one uniquely barcoded TCR beta cDNA molecule for every two T cells. To track age-related changes in TCR beta repertoire diversity, the study relied on deep sequencing normalized with unique cDNA molecular identifiers. Donors were grouped into four age groups: young (average about 15 years), middle-aged (approximately 41), aged (62) and long-lived (around 80). To avoid experimental bias, donors of different ages were spread randomly across the sequencing lanes. For two donors (one aged 18 to 30 and one aged 80 or older), the study analyzed two additional independent replicas of 1 million unique cDNA reads from the same blood draw. Beyond this particular receptor, the publication reports: Compared with the aged group, the long-lived group had more naive CD4+ T cells, fewer expanded clones and increased TCR diversity, a pattern suggesting age selection. Estimates of total diversity from one million sequenced T cells were regarded as lower bounds and underestimates. A strong correlation was found between observed TCR beta diversity and the percentage of naive T cells measured by flow cytometry. The CMV infection status of donors was not known, potentially confounding age-related changes in expanded clonotypes. Because profiling used bulk unsorted PBMCs, naive and antigen-experienced compartments could not be compared conclusively. Observed TCR beta diversity per million T cells fell roughly linearly with age, and a significant reduction was already apparent by age around 40.

The donors were roughly 39 Caucasian individuals from Russia, aged about 6 to 100 years, who were systemically healthy. Each donor gave 8 to 10 milliliters of peripheral blood, drawn into EDTA-treated Vacutainer tubes. Ficoll-Paque density-gradient centrifugation was used to isolate PBMCs, with at least 6.5 million per sample. Trizol reagent was used to extract total RNA from the PBMCs, yielding at least 5 micrograms per sample. For every donor, an aliquot of PBMCs went through flow cytometry to measure the percentages of naive CD45RAhigh/CD27high T cells. The method was 5' RACE. TCRdb names Illumina HiSeq 2500 as the instrument used. A second PCR of roughly 7 to 11 cycles was performed with a sample-barcoded 5' primer and a J-beta primer mix. A template-switch 5' adaptor carrying 12 random nucleotides introduced a unique molecular identifier onto each TCR beta cDNA molecule. Each sample yielded at least 2.5 million CDR3-containing paired-end reads. First-strand cDNA synthesis was performed from all RNA using the Mint cDNA synthesis kit, with priming by a TRBC-specific oligonucleotide. After uracil-DNA glycosylase treatment, a first 18-cycle PCR used universal primers M1SS and BC2_uni_R on all cDNA. As for the original processing: For normalization, 1 million high-quality reads, each with a distinct molecular identifier, were randomly selected from each sample. Instead of being binned into consensus sequences, reads with shared molecular identifiers were discarded. MiTCR, with a Q25 quality threshold and the strictest error-elimination algorithm, was used for CDR3 identification, clonotype clustering and error correction. A nonparametric unseen species model using Euler transformation provided a lower-bound estimate of total TCR beta diversity. TCRdb ran its own pipeline on the public reads, namely fastp trimming at Q25 and MiXCR clone calling, and kept in-frame beta chains. Entries are consolidated by CDR3 protein sequence, retaining the most common genes and DNA. In this record, the V and J calls reflect TCRdb's handling and not the investigators' own analysis. This sample has about 2 million distinct CDR3 sequences in its table, and around half of those were observed once. The ten largest clones add up to approximately 2.1% of the sample.

Of note for this clonotype: This clone's antigen is unknown. The sample holds no much larger clone one base away, and base qualities are not on file.

Material for sequencing was blood. This sequence originates from a woman between 40 and 55 years old in good health.

CDR3 loop: CASSEAFGGGEYEQFF. In nucleotide form, the sequence is TGTGCCAGCAGTGAAGCGTTTGGCGGGGGGGAGTATGAGCAGTTCTTC. This receptor chain uses TRBV6-1 and TRBJ2-1, and 9 junctional nucleotides match TRBD2. The CDR3 holds 16 amino acids from the cysteine to the phenylalanine. The entry retains the CDR3 DNA only, 48 bases that are in frame from base 1. CDR1 and CDR2, per the germline V gene, are MNHNS and SASEGT. Trimming takes 0 bases off V and 8 bases off J; junction bases not matched to a gene: 8.